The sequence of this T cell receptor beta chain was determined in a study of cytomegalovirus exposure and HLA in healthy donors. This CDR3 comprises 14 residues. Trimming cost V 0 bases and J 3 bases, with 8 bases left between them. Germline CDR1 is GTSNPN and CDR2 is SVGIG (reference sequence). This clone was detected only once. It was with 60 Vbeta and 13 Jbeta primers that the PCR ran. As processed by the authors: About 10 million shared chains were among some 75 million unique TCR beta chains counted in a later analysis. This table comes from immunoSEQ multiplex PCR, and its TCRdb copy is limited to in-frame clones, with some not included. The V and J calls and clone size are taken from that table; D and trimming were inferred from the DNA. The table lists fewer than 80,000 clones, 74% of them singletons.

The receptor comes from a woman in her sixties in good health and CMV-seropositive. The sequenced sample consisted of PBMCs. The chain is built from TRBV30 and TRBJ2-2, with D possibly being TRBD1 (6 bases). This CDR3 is CAWSVPGDTGELFF. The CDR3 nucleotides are TGTGCCTGGAGTGTACCAGGGGACACCGGGGAGCTGTTTTTT.